This TCR beta chain was retrieved from a study of blood T cell repertoires in COVID-19. At the level of the study: Sites in the United States, Italy and Spain provided acute and convalescent COVID-19 samples.

Generated by immunoSEQ multiplex PCR, the TCRdb table keeps only in-frame clones and is missing some. The data contain more than 250,000 clones, around nine tenths of them singletons. Participants were placed into cohorts based on the clinical history they reported. The CDR3 extends over 14 amino acids. The V gene's germline CDR1 is MDHEN and CDR2 SYDVKM. V was clipped by 4 bases and J by 10 bases; unmatched bases: 10. Sample: PBMCs or T cells enriched from blood (not recorded which). The clonotype comes from a woman between 40 and 50 years old who had recovered from COVID-19. This chain links TRBV28 with TRBJ2-1, with TRBD1 matching over 7 bases. This chain's CDR3 is CASSYRSTGFEQFF. In DNA, the CDR3 is TGTGCCAGCAGTTACCGCTCGACAGGGTTCGAGCAGTTCTTC.